This passage covers 23 T cell receptor beta chains from one sample sequenced in a study of OX40 agonist ivuxolimab in advanced cancers. Profiling relied on immunoSEQ multiplex PCR, and the TCRdb table lists in-frame clones only, not all of them. The sample has 20,000 to 25,000 clones; 84% are singletons. The starting material was CD4+ or CD8+ T cells sorted from blood, obtained in a trial of the OX40 agonist ivuxolimab. Every receptor here comes from an adult with an advanced solid tumor such as melanoma, head and neck, liver or kidney cancer.

The chain combines TRBV7-2 with TRBJ2-3, with 10 bases lining up with TRBD2. This CDR3 has 17 residues. The J segment lost 1 base and the V segment lost 5 bases, leaving 9 bases of the junction unmatched. The germline gives CDR1 SGHTA, CDR2 FQGNSA. This CDR3 is CASSRKRTSGGTDTQYF. The CDR3 bases are TGTGCCAGCAGCCGTAAACGGACTAGCGGAGGCACAGATACGCAGTATTTT.

The chain links TRBV5-1 to TRBJ2-7; 10 bases are a match to TRBD1. Germline-derived CDR1 and CDR2 are SGHRS and YFSETQ. Unmatched junction bases numbered 9, after V lost 6 bases and J lost 6 bases. The CDR3 has 14 amino acids. CDR3 amino acids: CASKPRDRGSEQYF. The CDR3 DNA sequence: TGCGCCAGCAAACCTCGGGACAGGGGCTCCGAGCAGTACTTC.

The gene calls are TRBV5-4 and TRBJ2-5; 7 bases align to TRBD1. The J call may be mistaken, given a closer DNA end match to TRBJ2-7. The CDR3 is 15 amino acids. Germline assignment: CDR1 SGHNT and CDR2 YYREEE (reference sequence). CDR3 DNA sequence: TGTGCCAGCAGCTTGCGCACAGGGGCGACCTACGAGCAGTACTTC. As protein: CASSLRTGATYEQYF.

This chain uses TRBV19 with TRBJ1-5; 7 bases are a match to TRBD1. Losses at the gene ends were 6 bases for V and 4 bases for J; bases not matched to a gene: 9. This CDR3 spans 15 amino acids. Germline V gene sequence: CDR1 LNHDA, CDR2 SQIVND (reference sequence). CDR3 nucleotides: TGTGCCAGTAGAAATTTTCAGGGGGGGAATCAGCCCCAGCATTTT. This translates into CASRNFQGGNQPQHF.

The chain carries TRBV9 and TRBJ1-3; 9 positions match TRBD1. The junction had 7 bases not matched to a gene; V was cut back by 4 bases and J by 5 bases. The CDR3 has 15 amino acids. From germline, CDR1 is SGDLS and CDR2 YYNGEE. CDR3: CASSSGTGKRNTIYF. DNA of the CDR3: TGTGCCAGCAGCTCCGGGACAGGGAAAAGAAACACCATATATTTT.

The chain is built from TRBV19 and TRBJ1-5, with a tentative D call TRBD1 (5 bases). The CDR3 consists of 13 residues. The V end was cut by 8 bases, the J end by 2 bases, with 10 bases between. Germline lookup yields CDR1 LNHDA and CDR2 SQIVND (reference sequence). The CDR3 nucleotides are TGTGCCAGTGGACGACAGCGCAATCAGCCCCAGCATTTT. Protein: CASGRQRNQPQHF.

This chain connects TRBV18 to TRBJ1-3; D possibly corresponds to TRBD1 (6 bases). This CDR3 has 15 residues. Deletions cut 6 bases from V and 4 bases from J, with 16 bases between. The V gene's germline CDR1 is KGHSH and CDR2 LQKENI. The CDR3 DNA is TGTGCCAGCTCTTCCACCGAGGGGGAAGGAAACACCATATATTTT. Residues: CASSSTEGEGNTIYF.

The chain couples TRBV9 to TRBJ2-3; D is ambiguous. The CDR3 spans 13 residues. Deletions cut 0 bases from V and 0 bases from J, with 2 bases between. Germline V gives CDR1 SGDLS, CDR2 YYNGEE. As DNA, the CDR3 is TGTGCCAGCAGCGTAGCGAGCACAGATACGCAGTATTTT. Translated, it gives CASSVASTDTQYF. The full variable domain, rest sourced from reference TRBV9 and TRBJ2-3, is DSGVTQTPKHLITATGQRVTLRCSPRSGDLSVYWYQQSLDQGLQFLIQYYNGEERAKGNILERFSAQQFPDLHSELNLSSLELGDSALYFCASSVASTDTQYFGPGTRLTVL.

As concerns this clone: At one end, the junction sequence differs from germline, possibly due to a read error. The V call is TRBV11-1, the J call TRBJ2-7; 10 nucleotides match TRBD2. The germline CDR1 and CDR2 sequences are SGHAT and FQDESV (reference sequence). The CDR3 is 15 amino acids. The CDR3 loop reads CASSLAALAGAAVDF. In nucleotides, the CDR3 is TGTGCCAGCAGCTTAGCTGCCCTAGCGGGAGCGGCCGTGGACTTC.

The chain couples TRBV6-1 to TRBJ2-7; D possibly corresponds to TRBD1 (6 bases). Trimming removed 2 bases from V and 2 bases from J, with 13 bases in between. There are 15 residues in the CDR3. Germline CDR1 reads MNHNS; CDR2 reads SASEGT. CDR3 loop: CASSEPGDTAYEQYF. Here the CDR3 DNA reads TGTGCCAGCAGTGAACCCGGGGACACGGCCTACGAGCAGTACTTC.

The chain has TRBV4-3 and TRBJ2-5; weak D call: TRBD2 (6 bases). This CDR3 has 16 amino acids. The germline gives CDR1 LGHNA, CDR2 YSLEER. Trimming removed 0 bases at V and 1 base at J, with 12 bases between. The CDR3 DNA follows: TGCGCCAGCAGCCAAGATTCGCGGGGAGTCCAAGAGACCCAGTACTTC. Amino acid sequence: CASSQDSRGVQETQYF.

The V call is TRBV25-1, the J call TRBJ2-5; D not certain. The CDR3 has 14 residues. Germline assignment: CDR1 MGHDK and CDR2 SYGVNS. V was shortened by 2 bases and J by 3 bases, with 10 bases between the two germline ends. Here the CDR3 DNA reads TGTGCCAGCAGTGAAGTAGGCCAGAAAGAGACCCAGTACTTC. Its translation: CASSEVGQKETQYF.

This sequence joins TRBV5-1 and TRBJ2-1; no definite D call. The CDR3 totals 12 residues. Trimming left V 2 bases short and J 3 bases short, with 3 bases between. The germline CDR1 and CDR2 sequences are SGHRS and YFSETQ. The CDR3 DNA follows: TGCGCCAGCAGCTTCAACTACAATGAGCAGTTCTTC. Its protein product is CASSFNYNEQFF. The entire variable domain, with the rest obtained from reference TRBV5-1 and TRBJ2-1, is as follows: KAGVTQTPRYLIKTRGQQVTLSCSPISGHRSVSWYQQTPGQGLQFLFEYFSETQRNKGNFPGRFSGRQFSNSRSEMNVSTLELGDSALYLCASSFNYNEQFFGPGTRLTVL.

The rearrangement links TRBV25-1 to TRBJ1-2; no definite D call. Trimming shortened V by 4 bases and J by 2 bases, and 8 bases separated the two germline ends. The CDR3 contains 13 residues. CDR1 MGHDK and CDR2 SYGVNS come from the germline V gene. The CDR3, as DNA: TGTGCCAGCAGTGGGCTAGCCAACTATGGCTACACCTTC. The encoded protein is CASSGLANYGYTF.

The chain recombines TRBV7-3 with TRBJ1-1, with 12 bases that match TRBD1. The CDR3 runs 15 residues. The V gene's germline CDR1 is SGHTA and CDR2 FQGTGA. V lost 5 bases and J lost 5; bases outside the gene matches: 6. CDR3 in amino acids: CASSVGTGGETEAFF. The CDR3 bases are TGTGCCAGCAGCGTCGGGACAGGGGGCGAGACTGAAGCTTTCTTT.

The chain combines TRBV7-3 with TRBJ2-7; 7 bases agree with TRBD2. J gave up 3 bases and V 0 bases, and 11 bases lay outside the gene matches. The CDR3 extends over 17 amino acids. Looked up from germline, CDR1 is SGHTA and CDR2 is FQGTGA. DNA of the CDR3: TGTGCCAGCAGCTTAACTCATACGGCGGGAGCTTTCTACGAGCAGTACTTC. Translating gives CASSLTHTAGAFYEQYF.

The J gene is TRBJ2-7, the V gene TRBV9; D may be TRBD1 (6 bases). The CDR3 is 15 residues long. V was trimmed by 0 bases and J by 3 bases, leaving 13 bases between them. CDR1 SGDLS and CDR2 YYNGEE come from the germline V gene. DNA of the CDR3: TGTGCCAGCAGCGTAGTGGACAGCCCCTACTACGAGCAGTACTTC. The encoded protein is CASSVVDSPYYEQYF. Full variable domain (missing parts from reference TRBV9 and TRBJ2-7): DSGVTQTPKHLITATGQRVTLRCSPRSGDLSVYWYQQSLDQGLQFLIQYYNGEERAKGNILERFSAQQFPDLHSELNLSSLELGDSALYFCASSVVDSPYYEQYFGPGTRLTVT.

The chain links TRBV12-5 to TRBJ1-1; D is unresolved. CDR3 size: 12 residues. V was trimmed by 8 bases and J by 6 bases, leaving 13 bases between them. The V gene's germline CDR1 is LGHNT and CDR2 FRNRAP. Written as DNA, the CDR3 is TGTGCTAGTTTCCTCGGGTCATCTGAAGCTTTCTTT. Translation gives CASFLGSSEAFF.

The chain recombines TRBV25-1 with TRBJ2-1; 9 nucleotides match TRBD1. Trimming at V came to 3 bases and at J to 6 bases, leaving 9 bases not matched to a gene. This CDR3 contains 16 residues. Germline V gene sequence: CDR1 MGHDK, CDR2 SYGVNS. The chain's CDR3 is CASSEAGTGIRNEQFF. The CDR3 DNA sequence: TGTGCCAGCAGTGAGGCCGGGACAGGGATTCGCAATGAGCAGTTCTTC.

The rearrangement joins TRBV7-2 to TRBJ1-6; TRBD1 matches 9 bases. This CDR3 contains 15 residues. Trimming removed 3 bases from V and 8 bases from J; junction bases left unmatched: 5. The germline V gene encodes CDR1 SGHTA and CDR2 FQGNSA. The CDR3 DNA reads as TGTGCCAGCAGCTTCCGGACAGGGGTCGATTCACCCCTCCACTTT. This encodes CASSFRTGVDSPLHF.

This clone was counted a few times. CDR3 sequence: CASSYSLQRDNEQFF. The CDR3 DNA sequence: TGTGCCAGCAGTTACTCGTTACAGAGGGACAATGAGCAGTTCTTC. V usage is TRBV6-6 and J usage is TRBJ2-1; D might be TRBD2 (5 bases). V lost 0 bases and J 5 bases, leaving 11 bases between the germline ends. CDR1 is MNHNY and CDR2 is SVGAGI in the germline V gene (reference sequence). This CDR3 is 15 amino acids long.

The table lists this clone with a few counts. The CDR3 is CASSQKNRVQGEAFF. DNA of the CDR3: TGTGCCAGCAGCCAAAAAAACAGGGTTCAGGGTGAAGCTTTCTTT. The chain combines TRBV4-2 with TRBJ1-1; D is possibly TRBD1 (6 bases). Per germline, CDR1 LGHNA and CDR2 YNFKEQ. V was cut by 2 bases and J by 7 bases, with 17 bases left in between. This CDR3 comprises 15 residues.

J is TRBJ2-2 and V is TRBV5-1; 12 positions match TRBD2. Germline lookup yields CDR1 SGHRS and CDR2 YFSETQ. CDR3 size: 15 residues. V lost 4 bases to trimming and J lost 7 bases; unmatched junction nucleotides: 5. CDR3 protein: CASSAGLAGSGELFF. In DNA form, the CDR3 reads TGCGCCAGCAGCGCCGGACTAGCGGGAAGCGGGGAGCTGTTTTTT. Drawing the rest from reference TRBV5-1 and TRBJ2-2, the complete variable domain is KAGVTQTPRYLIKTRGQQVTLSCSPISGHRSVSWYQQTPGQGLQFLFEYFSETQRNKGNFPGRFSGRQFSNSRSEMNVSTLELGDSALYLCASSAGLAGSGELFFGEGSRLTVL.